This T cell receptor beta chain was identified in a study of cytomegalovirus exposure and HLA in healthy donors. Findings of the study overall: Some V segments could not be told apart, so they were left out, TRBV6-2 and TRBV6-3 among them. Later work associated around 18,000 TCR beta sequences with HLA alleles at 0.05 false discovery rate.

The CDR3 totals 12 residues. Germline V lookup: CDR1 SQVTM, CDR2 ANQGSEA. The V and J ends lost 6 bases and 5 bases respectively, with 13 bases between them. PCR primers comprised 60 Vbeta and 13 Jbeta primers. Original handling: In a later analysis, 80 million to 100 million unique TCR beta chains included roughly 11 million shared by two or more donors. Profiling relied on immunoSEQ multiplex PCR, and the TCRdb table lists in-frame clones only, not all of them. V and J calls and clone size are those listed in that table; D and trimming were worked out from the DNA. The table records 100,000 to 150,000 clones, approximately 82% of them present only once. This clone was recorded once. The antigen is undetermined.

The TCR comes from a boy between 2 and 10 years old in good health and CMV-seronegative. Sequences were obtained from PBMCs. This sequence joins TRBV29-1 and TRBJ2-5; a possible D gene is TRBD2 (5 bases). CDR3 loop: CSVTHGDETQYF. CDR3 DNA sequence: TGCAGCGTCACCCACGGGGATGAGACCCAGTACTTC.